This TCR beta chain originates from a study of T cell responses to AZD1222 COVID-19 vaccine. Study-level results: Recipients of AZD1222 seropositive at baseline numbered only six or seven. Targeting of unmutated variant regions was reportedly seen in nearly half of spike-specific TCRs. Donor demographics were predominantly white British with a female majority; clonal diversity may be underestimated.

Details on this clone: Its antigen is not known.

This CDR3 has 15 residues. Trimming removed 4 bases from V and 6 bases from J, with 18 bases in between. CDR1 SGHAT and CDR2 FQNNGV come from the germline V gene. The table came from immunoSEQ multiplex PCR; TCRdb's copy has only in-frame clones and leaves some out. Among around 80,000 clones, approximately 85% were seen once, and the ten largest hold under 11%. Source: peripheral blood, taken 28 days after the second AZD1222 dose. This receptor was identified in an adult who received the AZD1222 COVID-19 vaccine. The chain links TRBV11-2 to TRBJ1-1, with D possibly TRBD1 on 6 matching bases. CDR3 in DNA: TGTGCCAGCAGCTCCCCACGCCGACAGGACCCTGAAGCTTTCTTT. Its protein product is CASSSPRRQDPEAFF.